Listed below are T cell receptor beta chains from one sample, sequenced in a study of blood T cells in healthy people across ages. From the 5' RACE reads, TCRdb called clonotypes with MiXCR, one entry per CDR3 protein. The table has 600,000 to 850,000 distinct CDR3 sequences, around 40% seen once. Sequenced: blood. These receptors came from a woman aged 60-75 years in good health. Both conserved end residues are part of each CDR3. A D gene is named only where the DNA matches it firmly. Where a row states a size, it is once, few, many or the class of an expanded clone; other rows omit it.

J	size	V	D	DNA	CDR3
TRBJ2-1	once	TRBV5-1	.	TGCGCCACCCAGCCCGGGTCGAGCAATGAGCAGTTCTTC	CATQPGSSNEQFF
TRBJ2-5	once	TRBV12-3/TRBV12-4	TRBD2	TGTGCCAGCAGTTTTGCGCGGGGGTACCAAGAGACCCAGTACTTC	CASSFARGYQETQYF
TRBJ1-4	.	TRBV2	.	TGTGCCAGCAGCCCCCTGAGTTTGGGGAAACTGTTTTTT	CASSPLSLGKLFF
TRBJ2-3	many	TRBV7-3	.	TGTGCCAGCAGATGGGGGCGCGGCACAGATACGCAGTATTTT	CASRWGRGTDTQYF
TRBJ2-2	.	TRBV9	TRBD2	TGTGCCAGCGGGGCTAGCGGGAGTTTCGTAGGTGACACCGGGGAGCTGTTTTTT	CASGASGSFVGDTGELFF
TRBJ2-7	few	TRBV12-3/TRBV12-4	TRBD1	TGTGCCAGCAGTTCACAGGGGTCCGCCTACGAGCAGTACTTC	CASSSQGSAYEQYF
TRBJ2-3	few	TRBV7-3	.	TGTGCCAGCAGCACGGGACTCACCACAGATACGCAGTATTTT	CASSTGLTTDTQYF
TRBJ2-1	.	TRBV20-1	.	TGCAGTGTATGGATAGCTGGCTCCAACAATGAGCAGTTCTTC	CSVWIAGSNNEQFF
TRBJ2-3	.	TRBV5-1	.	TGCGCCAGCAGCCCTACCTACAGGGAGGGGCACACAGATACGCAGTATTTT	CASSPTYREGHTDTQYF
TRBJ2-7	few	TRBV9	TRBD1	TGTGCCAGCAGCAGGCGGACAGGGGGTCACGAGCAGTACTTC	CASSRRTGGHEQYF
TRBJ1-5	few	TRBV6-5	.	TGTGCCAGCAGTTACTCAGGGGACGGCAATCAGCCCCAGCATTTT	CASSYSGDGNQPQHF
TRBJ2-3	few	TRBV9	.	TGTGCCAGCAGCGTAGTAGGGGGGCCAGATACGCAGTATTTT	CASSVVGGPDTQYF
TRBJ2-1	.	TRBV11-2	TRBD2	TGTGCCAGCAATTCCCCCGGGACTAGCGGGAATGAGCAGTTCTTC	CASNSPGTSGNEQFF
TRBJ2-1	.	TRBV5-1	TRBD2	TGCGCCAGCAGCTGGCCCCAAGCGGGAAATGAGCAGTTCTTC	CASSWPQAGNEQFF
TRBJ2-2	.	TRBV5-1	.	TGCGCCAGCAGCTTGAAGCCAGGGGCCACCGGGGAGCTGTTTTTT	CASSLKPGATGELFF
TRBJ2-1	.	TRBV20-1	.	TGCAGTGCTAGAGTACAGGACTCGGGAGCGTTGGAGGGTGAGCAGTTCTTC	CSARVQDSGALEGEQFF
TRBJ1-1	.	TRBV5-5	.	TGTGCCAGCAGCATCTCCCCCAAGGACACTGAAGCTTTCTTT	CASSISPKDTEAFF
TRBJ2-3	.	TRBV7-8	.	TGTGCCAGCAGCTTAAAGGTTGGCACAGATACGCAGTATTTT	CASSLKVGTDTQYF
TRBJ2-3	.	TRBV27	TRBD2	TGTGCCAGTCGGGACTACACCACAGATACGCAGTATTTT	CASRDYTTDTQYF
TRBJ2-2	.	TRBV11-2	TRBD1	TGTGCCAGCAGCTTGCCCCGACAGGGTAGGGGCACCGGGGAGCTGTTTTTT	CASSLPRQGRGTGELFF
TRBJ1-2	once	TRBV7-9	.	TGTGCCAGCAGCTTTCTCACAGGAAGCTCCTATGGCTACACCTTC	CASSFLTGSSYGYTF
TRBJ2-5	.	TRBV20-1	.	TGCAGTGCTAGAGGGGCGCGCTTAGGTTCTGAGACCCAGTACTTC	CSARGARLGSETQYF
TRBJ2-7	.	TRBV7-9	.	TGTGCCAGCAGCCCCCCCCGGATTACCTACGAGCAGTACTTC	CASSPPRITYEQYF
TRBJ2-3	.	TRBV5-8	.	TGTGCCAGCAGCCCGGACACGTCCGATACGCAGTATTTT	CASSPDTSDTQYF
TRBJ2-7	once	TRBV4-1	TRBD2	TGCGCCAGCAGCCGAGTAATAGCGGGAGGAAGCTACGAGCAGTACTTC	CASSRVIAGGSYEQYF
TRBJ1-1	.	TRBV15	.	TGTGCCACCAGCAGAGATCTTTTGACGACTGAAGCTTTCTTT	CATSRDLLTTEAFF
TRBJ2-5	.	TRBV29-1	TRBD2	TGCAGCGTGGGGACTAGCGTCATTAAAGAGACCCAGTACTTC	CSVGTSVIKETQYF
TRBJ1-3	.	TRBV25-1	.	TGTGCCAGCTCCGGGGGGGCGGTCTCTGGAAACACCATATATTTT	CASSGGAVSGNTIYF
TRBJ2-7	.	TRBV15	TRBD1	TGTGCCGCCAGCAGAGACGCACCCTTTCGGACAGGCACCTACGAGCAGTACTTC	CAASRDAPFRTGTYEQYF
TRBJ2-5	few	TRBV11-1	TRBD1	TGTGCCACTGAAACCGGGACAGGGAAGAAGCAGTACTTC	CATETGTGKKQYF
TRBJ2-2	many	TRBV7-2	.	TGTGCCAGCAGTCATGACACCACCAACACCGGGGAGCTGTTTTTT	CASSHDTTNTGELFF
TRBJ1-2	few	TRBV29-1	TRBD1	TGCAGCGTTGGACAGGGGCTAAACTATGGCTACACCTTC	CSVGQGLNYGYTF
TRBJ2-6	.	TRBV7-9	TRBD1	TGTGCCAGCACCGACACCAAAGGGGGCGCAGGAGGGGCCAACGTCCTGACTTTC	CASTDTKGGAGGANVLTF
TRBJ2-1	.	TRBV20-1	.	TGCAGTGCTAGAGTTCAGGCGAACGAGCAGTTCTTC	CSARVQANEQFF
TRBJ2-5	few	TRBV7-2	TRBD2	TGTGCCAGCAGCCAACAAATTATCACTAGCGGGGGGCAGTACTTC	CASSQQIITSGGQYF
TRBJ2-7	few	TRBV7-9	TRBD1	TGTGCCAGCAGCTTAGCCGACAGGGCGAGGGGTGAGCAGTACTTC	CASSLADRARGEQYF
TRBJ2-5	few	TRBV9	TRBD2	TGTGCCAGCAGCACCCGACTAGCGGGAGAAGAGACCCAGTACTTC	CASSTRLAGEETQYF
TRBJ2-7	.	TRBV28	.	TGTGCCAGCCGCCCCCCGGCAGGTTACTACGAGCAGTACTTC	CASRPPAGYYEQYF
TRBJ2-3	few	TRBV29-1	TRBD2	TGCAGCGTTGAAACAGCGGGGAATACGCAGTATTTT	CSVETAGNTQYF
TRBJ1-1	.	TRBV18	.	TGTGCCAGCTCACCGGAAAGGGACGAAGCTTTCTTT	CASSPERDEAFF
TRBJ2-5	.	TRBV6-2/TRBV6-3	TRBD2	TGTGCCAGCAGTTACTATAGCGGGGCGGTTAATGAGCAGTACTTC	CASSYYSGAVNEQYF
TRBJ2-7	.	TRBV3-1	.	TGTGCCAGCAGCCAAGCCAGAGGGAACCTCGTCTACGAGCAGTACTTC	CASSQARGNLVYEQYF
TRBJ2-7	.	TRBV20-1	.	TGCAGTGCCCCGGGCAGGGGCCCCCGGGGTGAGCAGTACTTC	CSAPGRGPRGEQYF
TRBJ2-7	few	TRBV28	.	TGTGCCAGCAGTTCGTGGACCGAGGCCTACGAGCAGTACTTC	CASSSWTEAYEQYF